The count of the clone carrying this TCR beta chain is one. Its antigen is unidentified. TCRdb's table, derived via immunoSEQ multiplex PCR, lists solely in-frame clones and lacks some. There are 80,000 to 95,000 clones in the sample; nearly 90% occur only once, and approximately 2.8% lies in the top ten. These data belong to a study of T cell responses to AZD1222 COVID-19 vaccine. Study results and caveats: Among those given AZD1222, only 5 to 7 were seropositive at baseline. Within unmutated variant regions lay the reported targets of nearly half of spike-specific TCRs. A mostly white British donor set with more females was recruited, and clonal diversity was possibly underestimated.

Germline V gene data show CDR1 as LGHDT and CDR2 as YNNKEL (reference sequence). V dropped 3 bases and J dropped 6 bases, with 15 bases sitting between them. The CDR3 contains 14 residues. This TCR came from an adult in good health. The genes are TRBV3-1 (or the pseudogene TRBV3-2) and TRBJ2-7, with D perhaps matching TRBD1 (6 bases). Sample: peripheral blood, taken on day 0 of MenACWY control vaccination. The CDR3 here is CASSHQAGGLEQYF. The CDR3 DNA reads TGTGCCAGCAGCCACCAAGCTGGGGGCCTCGAGCAGTACTTC.